The 30 T cell receptor beta chains reported below all come from one sample, sequenced in a study of cytomegalovirus exposure and HLA in healthy donors. Generated by immunoSEQ multiplex PCR, the TCRdb table keeps only in-frame clones and is missing some. The sample holds roughly 49,000 clones, roughly 94% seen once. Input material: PBMCs. The origin of the receptors is a woman in her late teens or twenties in good health and CMV-seropositive.

This clone came up once. The DNA for the CDR3 is TGTGCCAGCAGCCTAACAGGGGGCTGGGCAGATACGCAGTATTTT. Encoded protein: CASSLTGGWADTQYF. The V and J genes are TRBV7-9 and TRBJ2-3; 9 nucleotides align to TRBD1. The J segment lost 4 bases and the V segment lost 5 bases, leaving 7 bases of the junction unmatched. The CDR3 loop spans 15 amino acids. Germline CDR1 SEHNR, CDR2 FQNEAQ (reference sequence). Supplemented by reference TRBV7-9 and TRBJ2-3, the full variable domain reads DTGVSQNPRHKITKRGQNVTFRCDPISEHNRLYWYRQTLGQGPEFLTYFQNEAQLEKSRLLSDRFSAERPKGSFSTLEIQRTEQGDSAMYLCASSLTGGWADTQYFGPGTRLTVL.

The V and J genes are TRBV5-1 and TRBJ2-1; maybe TRBD2 (5 bases). The CDR3 has 15 amino acids. V lost 5 bases and J lost 6, with 18 bases in between. Looked up from germline, CDR1 is SGHRS and CDR2 is YFSETQ. Here the CDR3 DNA reads TGCGCCAGCAGTGAAGCTGGAGAAGGAGGCAATGAGCAGTTCTTC. This translates into CASSEAGEGGNEQFF.

The J gene is TRBJ2-7, the V gene TRBV7-3, with D unclear. This CDR3 is built from 13 residues. The germline V and J ends were trimmed by 2 bases and 4 bases, with 9 bases remaining between them. From germline, CDR1 is SGHTA and CDR2 FQGTGA. The CDR3 nucleotides are TGTGCCAGCAGCTTAGGCGGCAATTACGAGCAGTACTTC. This gives the protein CASSLGGNYEQYF.

This rearrangement joins TRBV7-9 to TRBJ2-7, with a tentative D call TRBD2 (7 bases). In germline, CDR1 is SEHNR, CDR2 FQNEAQ (reference sequence). The CDR3 is made up of 17 amino acids. Between the trimmed V and J ends, which lost 1 base and 1 base, there was a span of 17 bases. CDR3 sequence (DNA): TGTGCCAGCAGCTTAGAACAGGGAGGGACTCAATCCTACGAGCAGTACTTC. Translating gives CASSLEQGGTQSYEQYF.

Only one count was recorded for this clone. The chain joins TRBV27 to TRBJ2-6; 7 nucleotides align to TRBD1. The V gene end was trimmed by 5 bases and the J gene end by 2 bases; junction bases not matched to a gene: 15. The CDR3 sequence is 19 residues long. In germline, CDR1 is MNHEY, CDR2 SMNVEV (reference sequence). The CDR3 DNA reads TGTGCCAGCAGTGCCACCACGACAGGGTTTTTCGCTGGGGCCAACGTCCTGACTTTC. This gives the protein CASSATTTGFFAGANVLTF.

The chain combines TRBV9 with TRBJ2-7, with 7 bases identical to TRBD1. The germline V gene encodes CDR1 SGDLS and CDR2 YYNGEE. Losses at the gene ends were 0 bases for V and 0 bases for J; bases not matched to a gene: 6. There are 16 residues in the CDR3. DNA of the CDR3: TGTGCCAGCAGCGTAGGGTGGACAGGAAGCTCCTACGAGCAGTACTTC. It specifies CASSVGWTGSSYEQYF.

This CDR3 reads CASSWGRGQETQYF. The CDR3 region has the DNA TGTGCCAGCAGCTGGGGCCGTGGCCAAGAGACCCAGTACTTC. The chain uses TRBV5-6 and TRBJ2-5, with D tentatively TRBD1 (5 bases). Looked up from germline, CDR1 is SGHDT and CDR2 is YYEEEE. The CDR3 spans 14 residues. V dropped 3 bases and J dropped 1 base, with 10 bases sitting between them.

The chain recombines TRBV6-1 with TRBJ2-5; the match to TRBD1 covers 7 bases. Germline CDR1 is MNHNS and CDR2 is SASEGT. The CDR3 totals 15 residues. After removal of 2 bases from V and 5 bases from J, the junction contained 8 bases not matched to a gene. The CDR3 loop is CASSERDRSVETQYF. The CDR3 region has the DNA TGTGCCAGCAGTGAAAGGGACAGAAGTGTTGAGACCCAGTACTTC.

A single count supports this clone. The chain is built from TRBV18 and TRBJ1-2; 9 nucleotides agree with TRBD1. The CDR3 runs 14 residues. The germline V gene encodes CDR1 KGHSH and CDR2 LQKENI. The junction had 4 bases not matched to a gene; V was cut back by 4 bases and J by 4 bases. CDR3 sequence (DNA): TGTGCCAGCTCACGACAGGGGGGCCCCTATGGCTACACCTTC. Its protein is CASSRQGGPYGYTF. Full variable domain (outside the CDR3, taken from reference TRBV18 and TRBJ1-2): NAGVMQNPRHLVRRRGQEARLRCSPMKGHSHVYWYRQLPEEGLKFMVYLQKENIIDESGMPKERFSAEFPKEGPSILRIQQVVRGDSAAYFCASSRQGGPYGYTFGSGTRLTVV.

The chain carries TRBV30 and TRBJ1-5, with D maybe TRBD1 (6 bases). The CDR3 sequence is 13 residues long. Germline CDR1 is GTSNPN and CDR2 is SVGIG (reference sequence). V shed 1 base and J shed 2 bases, with 6 bases lying between them. As DNA, the CDR3 is TGTGCCTGGAGTGAGGGGGGCAATCAGCCCCAGCATTTT. It translates to CAWSEGGNQPQHF. Together with reference TRBV30 and TRBJ1-5, the CDR3 gives the full variable domain: SQTIHQWPATLVQPVGSPLSLECTVEGTSNPNLYWYRQAAGRGLQLLFYSVGIGQISSEVPQNLSASRPQDRQFILSSKKLLLSDSGFYLCAWSEGGNQPQHFGDGTRLSIL.

The chain has TRBV7-9 and TRBJ1-3, with 7 positions matching TRBD1. The CDR3 sequence is 15 residues long. Germline CDR1 SEHNR, CDR2 FQNEAQ (reference sequence). The V and J ends lost 5 bases and 4 bases, in that order; junction bases with no gene match: 8. In DNA, the CDR3 is TGTGCCAGCAGCCTTGGGACAGAACGAGGAAACACCATATATTTT. This gives the protein CASSLGTERGNTIYF.

This chain connects TRBV6-4 to TRBJ2-3; 8 nucleotides line up with TRBD2. The trim removed 3 bases at V and 1 base at J, leaving 0 bases unmatched. This CDR3 is built from 14 residues. Germline CDR1 is MRHNA and CDR2 is SNTAGT. This CDR3 is CASSETSGTDTQYF. Written as DNA, the CDR3 is TGTGCCAGCAGTGAGACTAGCGGCACAGATACGCAGTATTTT.

This sequence joins TRBV4-2 and TRBJ2-7; 11 nucleotides agree with TRBD1. CDR1 is LGHNA, CDR2 YNFKEQ, per germline. The CDR3 loop spans 16 amino acids. Unmatched junction bases numbered 7, after V lost 3 bases and J lost 3 bases. Here the CDR3 DNA reads TGTGCCAGCAGCCAGCTAACCGGGACAGGGGGCTACGAGCAGTACTTC. Its translation is CASSQLTGTGGYEQYF.

CDR3 coding DNA: TGTGCCAGCTCACCCTCTCTCGACAGGGCCAACGAGCAGTACTTC. Translated: CASSPSLDRANEQYF. The chain employs TRBV18 and TRBJ2-7; 7 bases fit TRBD1. Germline V gene lookup returns CDR1 KGHSH and CDR2 LQKENI. Trimming cost V 3 bases and J 5 bases; bases outside gene matches: 10. The CDR3 is 15 amino acids.

V and J are TRBV7-8 and TRBJ2-1; TRBD2 aligns across 10 bases. The CDR3 runs to 15 residues. The germline CDR1 and CDR2 sequences are SGHVS and FQNEAQ. V shed 5 bases, J shed 2 bases, and the junction held 3 bases outside the gene matches. Here the CDR3 DNA reads TGTGCCAGCAGCCCAACTAGCGGGGCCTACAATGAGCAGTTCTTC. Protein product: CASSPTSGAYNEQFF.

The chain recombines TRBV29-1 with TRBJ2-2; TRBD1 agrees at 9 bases. CDR3 length: 12 residues. Trimming took 7 bases from V and 6 from J; bases not matched to a gene: 3. Looked up from germline, CDR1 is SQVTM and CDR2 is ANQGSEA. CDR3 amino acids: CSAGTGSGELFF. For the CDR3, the DNA is TGCAGCGCCGGGACAGGGTCCGGGGAGCTGTTTTTT.

CDR3 sequence (DNA): TGTGCCAGCAGTGACAGGGGTAACTATGGCTACACCTTC. Residues: CASSDRGNYGYTF. This chain connects TRBV28 to TRBJ1-2; 8 bases match TRBD1. CDR1 is MDHEN and CDR2 is SYDVKM in the germline V gene. Unmatched junction bases numbered 0, after V lost 5 bases and J lost 1 base. The CDR3 length is 13 residues.

Comments on this clone: This sample also contains other DNA sequences that code for the same CDR3. The J gene is TRBJ2-7, the V gene TRBV29-1; 9 bases line up with TRBD1. Germline V gives CDR1 SQVTM, CDR2 ANQGSEA. The CDR3 totals 12 residues. Trimming removed 4 bases from V and 2 bases from J; junction bases left unmatched: 0. The CDR3 region is CSVGQGAYEQYF. CDR3 sequence (DNA): TGCAGCGTTGGACAGGGGGCCTACGAGCAGTACTTC.

The rearrangement uses TRBV6-1 and TRBJ2-1; 12 bases match TRBD1. Trimming cost V 6 bases and J 8 bases; bases outside gene matches: 2. The CDR3 is made up of 13 amino acids. Germline-derived CDR1 and CDR2 are MNHNS and SASEGT. The CDR3 here is CASRGQGAHEQFF. The CDR3 bases are TGTGCCAGCAGGGGACAGGGGGCCCATGAGCAGTTCTTC.

The J gene is TRBJ2-7, the V gene TRBV14; TRBD1 is a possible D gene (6 bases). Trimming removed 1 base at V and 0 bases at J, with 10 bases between. Germline V CDR1 and CDR2: SGHDN, FVKESK. The CDR3 totals 15 residues. The CDR3 sequence: CASSQVRTASYEQYF. In DNA, the CDR3 is TGTGCCAGCAGCCAAGTGCGGACAGCCTCCTACGAGCAGTACTTC.

V is TRBV5-1 and J is TRBJ1-1, with D possibly matching TRBD1 (5 bases). Trimming removed 0 bases from V and 4 bases from J, with 13 bases in between. The CDR3 totals 15 residues. Looked up from germline, CDR1 is SGHRS and CDR2 is YFSETQ. The CDR3 DNA is TGCGCCAGCAGCTTGGCCAAGGGGTTGGGCACTGAAGCTTTCTTT. Its protein is CASSLAKGLGTEAFF.

The CDR3 sequence: CASSVSGGSGNTIYF. Written as DNA, the CDR3 is TGTGCCAGCAGCGTATCCGGGGGGTCTGGAAACACCATATATTTT. The genes are TRBV9 and TRBJ1-3, with a weak D call TRBD1 (5 bases). The CDR3 has 15 residues. V shed 1 base and J shed 1 base, with 9 bases lying between them. In germline, CDR1 is SGDLS, CDR2 YYNGEE.

The chain employs TRBV11-2 and TRBJ2-3, with a weak D call TRBD2 (5 bases). This CDR3 has 14 residues. V lost 1 base and J lost 1, with 6 bases in between. Germline V gene data show CDR1 as SGHAT and CDR2 as FQNNGV. CDR3 sequence reads: CASSLVRGTDTQYF. CDR3 DNA: TGTGCCAGCAGCTTAGTGAGGGGCACAGATACGCAGTATTTT.

The genes are TRBV7-3 and TRBJ1-1; 8 bases map to TRBD1. V lost 0 bases, J lost 3 bases, and 3 bases stayed unmatched. CDR1 and CDR2 from the germline V gene are SGHTA and FQGTGA. The CDR3 is 15 residues long. The CDR3, as DNA: TGTGCCAGCAGCTTAACGACAGGGGAATACACTGAAGCTTTCTTT. Its translation is CASSLTTGEYTEAFF.

V and J are TRBV5-8 and TRBJ2-5, with D perhaps matching TRBD2 (5 bases). Germline V CDR1 and CDR2: SGHTS, YDEGEE. CDR3 length: 13 amino acids. Deletions cut 3 bases from V and 3 bases from J, with 9 bases between. The DNA of the CDR3 is TGTGCCAGCAGCTACACCGGGGAAGAGACCCAGTACTTC. Translating it yields CASSYTGEETQYF.

This rearrangement joins TRBV30 to TRBJ2-4, with TRBD1 as a possible D gene (7 bases). This CDR3 has 15 residues. Trimming cost V 2 bases and J 1 base, with 12 bases left between them. From germline, CDR1 is GTSNPN and CDR2 SVGIG (reference sequence). The CDR3 reads CAWSKTGRAKNIQYF. The CDR3 DNA is TGTGCCTGGAGTAAGACAGGGAGGGCCAAAAACATTCAGTACTTC.

This chain connects TRBV6-1 to TRBJ2-3; 9 bases agree with TRBD1. The CDR3 covers 17 residues. The V gene end was trimmed by 0 bases and the J gene end by 2 bases; junction bases not matched to a gene: 6. Germline V gene data show CDR1 as MNHNS and CDR2 as SASEGT. For the CDR3, the DNA is TGTGCCAGCAGTGAAGCACTGGGACAGGGTCCCACAGATACGCAGTATTTT. Residues: CASSEALGQGPTDTQYF.

This clone was observed once. The CDR3 DNA reads TGTGCCAGCAGTCCCACTGGACTAGCGGGGGTCTACGAGCAGTACTTC. It translates to CASSPTGLAGVYEQYF. The chain couples TRBV28 to TRBJ2-7; 13 bases line up with TRBD2. Germline loops: CDR1 MDHEN, CDR2 SYDVKM. V lost 5 bases to trimming and J lost 3 bases; unmatched junction nucleotides: 7. This CDR3 region has 16 residues.

The CDR3 DNA is TGTGCCAGCAGTTTCGGAACAGGGTACGAGCAGTACTTC. This sequence encodes CASSFGTGYEQYF. The chain joins TRBV27 to TRBJ2-7, with D maybe TRBD1 (6 bases). Germline CDR1 reads MNHEY; CDR2 reads SMNVEV (reference sequence). The germline V and J ends were trimmed by 3 bases and 4 bases, with 10 bases remaining between them. This CDR3 comprises 13 residues.

The chain links TRBV5-4 to TRBJ2-2, with 13 bases that match TRBD2. This CDR3 is 17 amino acids long. The junction had 4 bases not matched to a gene; V was cut back by 4 bases and J by 1 base. The germline gives CDR1 SGHNT, CDR2 YYREEE (reference sequence). The CDR3 region has the DNA TGTGCCAGCAGCGGACTAGCGGGGGCTATGAACACCGGGGAGCTGTTTTTT. Its translation is CASSGLAGAMNTGELFF.